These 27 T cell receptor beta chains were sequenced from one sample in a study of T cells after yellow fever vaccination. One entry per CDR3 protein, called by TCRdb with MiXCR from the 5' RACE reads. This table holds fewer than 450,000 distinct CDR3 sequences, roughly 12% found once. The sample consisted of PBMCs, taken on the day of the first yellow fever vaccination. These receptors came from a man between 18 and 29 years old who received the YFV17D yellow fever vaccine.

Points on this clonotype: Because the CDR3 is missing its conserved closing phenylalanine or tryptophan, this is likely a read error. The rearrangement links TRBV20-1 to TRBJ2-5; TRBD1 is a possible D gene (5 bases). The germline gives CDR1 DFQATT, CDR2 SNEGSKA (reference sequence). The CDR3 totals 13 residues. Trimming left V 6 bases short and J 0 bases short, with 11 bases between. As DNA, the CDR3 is TGCAGTGCGCACCACAGGTACCAAGAGACCCAGTACTCC. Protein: CSAHHRYQETQYS.

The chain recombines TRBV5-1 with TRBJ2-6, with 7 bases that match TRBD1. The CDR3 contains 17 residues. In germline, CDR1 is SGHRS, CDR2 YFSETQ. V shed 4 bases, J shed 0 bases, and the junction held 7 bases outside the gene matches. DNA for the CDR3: TGCGCCAGCAGCGTCCGGGACAGTGTCTCTGGGGCCAACGTCCTGACTTTC. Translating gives CASSVRDSVSGANVLTF.

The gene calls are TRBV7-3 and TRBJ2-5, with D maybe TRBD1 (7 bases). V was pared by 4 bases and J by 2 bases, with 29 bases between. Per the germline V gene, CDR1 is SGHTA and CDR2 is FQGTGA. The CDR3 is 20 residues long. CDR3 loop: CASSSTPGVNRGGPQETQYF. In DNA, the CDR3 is TGTGCCAGCAGCTCAACGCCGGGGGTAAACAGGGGCGGTCCGCAAGAGACCCAGTACTTC. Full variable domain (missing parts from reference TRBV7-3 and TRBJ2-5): GAGVSQTPSNKVTEKGKYVELRCDPISGHTALYWYRQSLGQGPEFLIYFQGTGAADDSGLPNDRFFAVRPEGSVSTLKIQRTERGDSAVYLCASSSTPGVNRGGPQETQYFGPGTRLLVL.

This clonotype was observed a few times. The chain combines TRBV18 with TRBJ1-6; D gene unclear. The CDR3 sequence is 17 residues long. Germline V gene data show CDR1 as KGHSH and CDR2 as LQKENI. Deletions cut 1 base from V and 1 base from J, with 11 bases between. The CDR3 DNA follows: TGTGCCAGCTCACCACGGCGAGATGGGTCCTATAATTCACCCCTCCACTTT. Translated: CASSPRRDGSYNSPLHF. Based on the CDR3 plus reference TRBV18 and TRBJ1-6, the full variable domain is NAGVMQNPRHLVRRRGQEARLRCSPMKGHSHVYWYRQLPEEGLKFMVYLQKENIIDESGMPKERFSAEFPKEGPSILRIQQVVRGDSAAYFCASSPRRDGSYNSPLHFGNGTRLTVT.

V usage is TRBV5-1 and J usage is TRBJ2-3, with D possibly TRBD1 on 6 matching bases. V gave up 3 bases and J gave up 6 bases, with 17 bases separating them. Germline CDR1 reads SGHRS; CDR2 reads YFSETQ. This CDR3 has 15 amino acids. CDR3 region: CASSSQGGVQDTQYF. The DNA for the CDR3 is TGCGCCAGCAGCTCGCAAGGGGGAGTCCAGGATACGCAGTATTTT.

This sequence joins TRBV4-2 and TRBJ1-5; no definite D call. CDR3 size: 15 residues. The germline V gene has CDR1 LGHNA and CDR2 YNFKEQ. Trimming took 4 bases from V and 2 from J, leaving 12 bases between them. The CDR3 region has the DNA TGTGCCAGCAGCCGCGGCGGTGGGGGCAATCAGCCCCAGCATTTT. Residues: CASSRGGGGNQPQHF.

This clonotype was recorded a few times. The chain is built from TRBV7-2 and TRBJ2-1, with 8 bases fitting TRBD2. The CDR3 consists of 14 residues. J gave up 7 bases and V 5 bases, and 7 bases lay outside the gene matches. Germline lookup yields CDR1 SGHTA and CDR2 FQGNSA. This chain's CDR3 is CASSPPGLVNEQFF. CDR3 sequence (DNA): TGTGCCAGCAGCCCTCCGGGACTAGTAAATGAGCAGTTCTTC. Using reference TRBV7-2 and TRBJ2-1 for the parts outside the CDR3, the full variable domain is GAGVSQSPSNKVTEKGKDVELRCDPISGHTALYWYRQSLGQGLEFLIYFQGNSAPDKSGLPSDRFSAERTGGSVSTLTIQRTQQEDSAVYLCASSPPGLVNEQFFGPGTRLTVL.

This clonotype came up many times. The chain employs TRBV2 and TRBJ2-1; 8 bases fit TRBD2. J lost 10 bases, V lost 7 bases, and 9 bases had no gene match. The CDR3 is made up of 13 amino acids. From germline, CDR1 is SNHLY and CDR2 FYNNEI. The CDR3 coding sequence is TGTGCCAGCATCGGGACTAGTCAGGAGGAGCAGTTCTTC. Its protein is CASIGTSQEEQFF.

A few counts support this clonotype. The DNA for the CDR3 is TGCGCCAGCAGCTTGGTTTGGGTTGGGGATGAGCAGTTCTTC. Translation: CASSLVWVGDEQFF. This rearrangement joins TRBV5-1 to TRBJ2-1; the D is unclear. The CDR3 loop spans 14 amino acids. Trimming cost V 0 bases and J 8 bases, with 12 bases left between them. Germline values: CDR1 SGHRS, CDR2 YFSETQ.

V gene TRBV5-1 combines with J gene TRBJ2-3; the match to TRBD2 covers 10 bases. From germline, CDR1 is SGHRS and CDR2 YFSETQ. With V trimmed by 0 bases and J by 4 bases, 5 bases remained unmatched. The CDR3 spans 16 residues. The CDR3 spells CASSLALAGVSDTQYF. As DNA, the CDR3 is TGCGCCAGCAGCTTGGCCCTAGCGGGGGTTTCAGATACGCAGTATTTT.

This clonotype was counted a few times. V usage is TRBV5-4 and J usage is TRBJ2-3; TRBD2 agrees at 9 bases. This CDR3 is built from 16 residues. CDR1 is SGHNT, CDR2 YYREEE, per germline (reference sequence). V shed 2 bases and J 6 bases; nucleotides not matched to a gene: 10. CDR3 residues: CASSFGLATTGDTQYF. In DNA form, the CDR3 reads TGTGCCAGCAGCTTCGGACTAGCGACTACTGGGGATACGCAGTATTTT.

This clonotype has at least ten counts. CDR3 DNA sequence: TGCGCCAGCAGCTTGGGCCGGGGCTACAATGAGCAGTTCTTC. Its protein product is CASSLGRGYNEQFF. This chain connects TRBV5-1 to TRBJ2-1, with D perhaps matching TRBD2 (5 bases). Germline V gives CDR1 SGHRS, CDR2 YFSETQ. CDR3 length: 14 residues. V lost 0 bases, J lost 3 bases, and 7 bases lay in between.

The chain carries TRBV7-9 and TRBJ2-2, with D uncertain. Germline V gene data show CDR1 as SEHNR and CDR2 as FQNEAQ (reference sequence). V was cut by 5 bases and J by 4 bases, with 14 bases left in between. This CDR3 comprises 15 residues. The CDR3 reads CASSPPAPSTGELFF. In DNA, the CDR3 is TGTGCCAGCAGCCCTCCCGCGCCCAGCACCGGGGAGCTGTTTTTT.

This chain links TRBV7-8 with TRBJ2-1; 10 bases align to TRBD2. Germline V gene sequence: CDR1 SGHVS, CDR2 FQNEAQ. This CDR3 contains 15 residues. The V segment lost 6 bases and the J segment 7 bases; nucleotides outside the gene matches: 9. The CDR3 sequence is CASRERGLALNEQFF. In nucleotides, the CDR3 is TGTGCCAGCAGGGAACGGGGACTAGCGTTGAATGAGCAGTTCTTC.

The CDR3 nucleotides are TGCGCCAGCAGCTTGGACAGCGGATTCACCGGGGAGCTGTTTTTT. Its translation: CASSLDSGFTGELFF. This chain uses TRBV5-1 with TRBJ2-2, with D tentatively TRBD2 (5 bases). Deletions cut 0 bases from V and 4 bases from J, with 10 bases between. CDR3 length: 15 amino acids. Germline values: CDR1 SGHRS, CDR2 YFSETQ.

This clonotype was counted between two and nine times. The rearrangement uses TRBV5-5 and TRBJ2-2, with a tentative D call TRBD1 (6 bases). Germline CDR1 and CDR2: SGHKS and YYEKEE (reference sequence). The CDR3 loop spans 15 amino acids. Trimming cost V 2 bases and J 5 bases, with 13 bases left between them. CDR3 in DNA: TGTGCCAGCAGCTTTCGCACAGGGCGGACCGGGGAGCTGTTTTTT. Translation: CASSFRTGRTGELFF.

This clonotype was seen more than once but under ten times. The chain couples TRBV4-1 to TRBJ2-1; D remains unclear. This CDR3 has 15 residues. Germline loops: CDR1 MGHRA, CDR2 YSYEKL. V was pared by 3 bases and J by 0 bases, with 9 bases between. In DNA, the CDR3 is TGCGCCAGCAGCCATGGCAGGAGCTCCTACAATGAGCAGTTCTTC. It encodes CASSHGRSSYNEQFF.

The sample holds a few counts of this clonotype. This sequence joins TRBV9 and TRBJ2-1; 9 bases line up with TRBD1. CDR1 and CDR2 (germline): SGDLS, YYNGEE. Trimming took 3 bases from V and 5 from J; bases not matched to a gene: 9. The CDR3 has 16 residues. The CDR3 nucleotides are TGTGCCAGCAGCGGAGGGGGGACAGGGAGGGACAATGAGCAGTTCTTC. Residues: CASSGGGTGRDNEQFF. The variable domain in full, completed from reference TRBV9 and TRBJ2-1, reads DSGVTQTPKHLITATGQRVTLRCSPRSGDLSVYWYQQSLDQGLQFLIQYYNGEERAKGNILERFSAQQFPDLHSELNLSSLELGDSALYFCASSGGGTGRDNEQFFGPGTRLTVL.

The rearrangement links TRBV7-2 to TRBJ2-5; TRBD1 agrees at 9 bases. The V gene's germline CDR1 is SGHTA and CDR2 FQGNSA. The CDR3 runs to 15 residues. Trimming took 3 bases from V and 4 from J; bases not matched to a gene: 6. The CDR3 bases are TGTGCCAGCAGCTTCGAACTACAGGGGGCAGAGACCCAGTACTTC. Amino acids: CASSFELQGAETQYF.

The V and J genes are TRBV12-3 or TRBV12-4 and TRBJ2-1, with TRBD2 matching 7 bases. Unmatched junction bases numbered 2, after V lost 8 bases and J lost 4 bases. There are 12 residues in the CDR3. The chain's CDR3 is CASGGVYNEQFF. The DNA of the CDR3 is TGTGCCAGCGGGGGGGTTTACAATGAGCAGTTCTTC.

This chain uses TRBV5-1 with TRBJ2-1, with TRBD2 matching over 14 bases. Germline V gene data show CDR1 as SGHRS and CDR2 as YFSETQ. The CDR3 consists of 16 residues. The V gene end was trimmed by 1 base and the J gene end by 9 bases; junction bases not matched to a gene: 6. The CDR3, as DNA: TGCGCCAGCAGCTTGCCGGGACTAGCGGGGGCAGTTGAGCAGTTCTTC. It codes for CASSLPGLAGAVEQFF. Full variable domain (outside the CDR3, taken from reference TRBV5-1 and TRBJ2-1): KAGVTQTPRYLIKTRGQQVTLSCSPISGHRSVSWYQQTPGQGLQFLFEYFSETQRNKGNFPGRFSGRQFSNSRSEMNVSTLELGDSALYLCASSLPGLAGAVEQFFGPGTRLTVL.

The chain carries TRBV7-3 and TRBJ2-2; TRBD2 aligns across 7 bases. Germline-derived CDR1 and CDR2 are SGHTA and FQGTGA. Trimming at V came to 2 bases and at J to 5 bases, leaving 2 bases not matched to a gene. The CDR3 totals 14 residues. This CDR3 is CASSLRGGTGELFF. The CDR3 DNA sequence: TGTGCCAGCAGCTTACGCGGGGGAACCGGGGAGCTGTTTTTT.

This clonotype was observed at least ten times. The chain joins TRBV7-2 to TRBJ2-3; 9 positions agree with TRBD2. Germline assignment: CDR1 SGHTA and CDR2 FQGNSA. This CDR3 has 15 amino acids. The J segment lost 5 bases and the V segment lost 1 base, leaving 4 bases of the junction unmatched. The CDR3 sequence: CASSLERGAGDTQYF. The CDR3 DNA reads TGTGCCAGCAGCTTAGAGCGGGGGGCGGGAGATACGCAGTATTTT.

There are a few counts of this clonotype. The CDR3 protein is CASRTTGTGDSWDTEAFF. The DNA of the CDR3 is TGCGCCAGCAGGACAACCGGGACAGGGGATTCCTGGGACACTGAAGCTTTCTTT. The chain is built from TRBV10-2 and TRBJ1-1; 10 bases line up with TRBD1. The CDR3 has 18 residues. J gave up 3 bases and V 6 bases, and 16 bases lay outside the gene matches. The germline gives CDR1 WSHSY, CDR2 SAAADI.

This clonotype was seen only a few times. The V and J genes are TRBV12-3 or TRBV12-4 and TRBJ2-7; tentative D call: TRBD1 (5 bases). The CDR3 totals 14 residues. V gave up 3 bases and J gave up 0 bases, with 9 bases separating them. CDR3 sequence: CASSFSGASYEQYF. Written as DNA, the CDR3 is TGTGCCAGCAGTTTCAGTGGGGCCTCCTACGAGCAGTACTTC.

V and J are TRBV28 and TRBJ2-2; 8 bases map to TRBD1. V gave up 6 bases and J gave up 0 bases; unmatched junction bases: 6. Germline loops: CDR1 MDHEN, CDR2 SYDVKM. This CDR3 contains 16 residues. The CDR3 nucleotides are TGTGCCAGCAGCCTTAGCAGGGGGCCGAACACCGGGGAGCTGTTTTTT. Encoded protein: CASSLSRGPNTGELFF.

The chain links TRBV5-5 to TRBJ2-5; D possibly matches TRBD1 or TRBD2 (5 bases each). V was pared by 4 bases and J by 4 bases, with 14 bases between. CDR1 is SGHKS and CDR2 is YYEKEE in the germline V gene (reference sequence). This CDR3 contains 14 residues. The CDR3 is CASSGVAGAETQYF. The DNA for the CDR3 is TGTGCCAGCAGCGGCGTGGCCGGGGCAGAGACCCAGTACTTC.